What follows are 26 T cell receptor beta chains derived from one specimen sequenced in a study of tumor-infiltrating lymphocytes in oesophageal squamous cell carcinoma. Each CDR3 protein gets one entry after TCRdb re-called the PCR reads with MiXCR. Among more than 10,000 distinct CDR3 sequences listed, roughly 50% were seen once. What was sequenced was esophageal tumor tissue. These receptors came from a female donor with esophageal squamous cell carcinoma.

The sample holds many counts of this clonotype. The V and J genes are TRBV5-6 and TRBJ2-7, with unresolved D. The germline CDR1 and CDR2 sequences are SGHDT and YYEEEE. There are 14 residues in the CDR3. Trimming cost V 2 bases and J 3 bases, with 12 bases left between them. Here the CDR3 reads CASSFGRSNYEQYF. The CDR3 nucleotides are TGTGCCAGCAGCTTCGGCAGGTCCAACTACGAGCAGTACTTC.

J is TRBJ2-6 and V is TRBV12-3 or TRBV12-4; D possibly corresponds to TRBD1 (6 bases). CDR3 length: 16 residues. Trimming removed 4 bases at V and 0 bases at J, with 10 bases between. The CDR3 spells CASSWGQISGANVLTF. In DNA, the CDR3 is TGTGCCAGCAGTTGGGGGCAAATCTCTGGGGCCAACGTCCTGACTTTC.

The V call is TRBV6-5, the J call TRBJ2-6; TRBD1 is a possible D gene (6 bases). Near its end, the DNA agrees better with TRBJ2-5, so the J call may be wrong. CDR3 length equals 15 residues. Germline V gene data show CDR1 as MNHEY and CDR2 as SVGAGI. The CDR3 DNA sequence: TGTGCCAGCAGCCCGACCCCCACAGGGTTAGAGACCCAGTACTTC. Amino acids: CASSPTPTGLETQYF.

This clonotype turned up a few times. This rearrangement joins TRBV7-2 to TRBJ2-1, with TRBD2 matching 9 bases. The better agreement between TRBJ2-7 and the DNA end casts doubt on the J call. This CDR3 comprises 14 residues. Germline V CDR1 and CDR2: SGHTA, FQGNSA. CDR3 protein: CASSYISGSYEQYF. The CDR3 nucleotides read TGTGCCAGCAGCTATATTAGCGGGAGTTACGAGCAGTACTTC.

The gene calls are TRBV7-2 and TRBJ2-1; no clear D. V gave up 1 base and J gave up 10 bases, with 11 bases separating them. The CDR3 has 13 residues. Germline loops: CDR1 SGHTA, CDR2 FQGNSA. CDR3 loop: CASSLVSSPEQFF. The CDR3 DNA reads as TGTGCCAGCAGCTTAGTCTCTTCCCCCGAGCAGTTCTTC.

Worth noting for this clonotype: Here the CDR3 omits its conserved ending phenylalanine or tryptophan, so a read error is the likely source. Because the CDR3's place on the DNA is in doubt, the DNA is left out and the CDR3 is given as listed by TCRdb. The CDR3 sequence is CASSSLDRGNSPLHV. V and J are TRBV7-2 and TRBJ2-4; the D call of TRBD1 is as the table states it, not checked on the DNA. CDR1 is SGHTA and CDR2 is FQGNSA in the germline V gene. The CDR3 is 15 amino acids in total, end residues counted.

The sample holds a few counts of this clonotype. The rearrangement uses TRBV23-1 and TRBJ2-5; TRBD2 agrees at 11 bases. The J call may be mistaken, given a closer DNA end match to TRBJ2-1. TRBV23-1 is marked as an open reading frame, function uncertain. The CDR3 is 14 residues long. The CDR3 DNA follows: TGCGCCAGCAGCTCCGGACTAGCGGGTAATGAGCAGTTCTTC. Its translation is CASSSGLAGNEQFF.

This rearrangement joins TRBV7-2 to TRBJ2-3; D may be TRBD1 (5 bases). Germline V gene sequence: CDR1 SGHTA, CDR2 FQGNSA. Trimming cost V 8 bases and J 1 base, with 10 bases left between them. This CDR3 region has 13 residues. The CDR3 DNA sequence: TGTGCCAGCGCAGGGTTCGGCACAGATACGCAGTATTTT. Translating gives CASAGFGTDTQYF. Variable domain in full (rest from reference TRBV7-2 and TRBJ2-3): GAGVSQSPSNKVTEKGKDVELRCDPISGHTALYWYRQSLGQGLEFLIYFQGNSAPDKSGLPSDRFSAERTGGSVSTLTIQRTQQEDSAVYLCASAGFGTDTQYFGPGTRLTVL.

The chain combines TRBV5-5 with TRBJ1-2; 9 bases are shared with TRBD1. The trim removed 0 bases at V and 4 bases at J, leaving 4 bases unmatched. This CDR3 is built from 15 residues. Germline CDR1 SGHKS, CDR2 YYEKEE (reference sequence). This CDR3 is CASSLAQGATYGYTF. In DNA form, the CDR3 reads TGTGCCAGCAGCTTGGCACAGGGGGCGACCTATGGCTACACCTTC.

The chain combines TRBV7-3 with TRBJ2-1; 11 bases line up with TRBD2. This CDR3 contains 17 residues. Germline assignment: CDR1 SGHTA and CDR2 FQGTGA. V dropped 2 bases and J dropped 1; count of bases not matched to a gene: 4. The CDR3 DNA reads TGTGCCAGCAGCTTACGACTAGCGGGACGTTCCTACAATGAGCAGTTCTTC. Translating gives CASSLRLAGRSYNEQFF.

This clonotype was observed at least ten times. This chain links TRBV19 with TRBJ1-1; D is undetermined. The CDR3 is 16 residues long. V was trimmed by 5 bases and J by 0 bases, leaving 16 bases between them. CDR1 and CDR2 (germline): LNHDA, SQIVND (reference sequence). CDR3 nucleotide sequence: TGTGCCAGTAGTCCAGAGGAAGGGCTAATGAACACTGAAGCTTTCTTT. It translates to CASSPEEGLMNTEAFF.

The chain joins TRBV7-4 to TRBJ1-2, with D tentatively TRBD1 (5 bases). V was trimmed by 0 bases and J by 6 bases, leaving 11 bases between them. Germline V gene sequence: CDR1 SGHVT, CDR2 SQSDAQ. The CDR3 runs 14 residues. CDR3 sequence: CASSLAGRVDGYTF. CDR3 in DNA: TGTGCCAGCAGCTTAGCTGGCAGGGTGGATGGCTACACCTTC.

This clonotype was recorded once. This chain connects TRBV7-2 to TRBJ2-5, with 10 bases lining up with TRBD1. Near its end, the DNA agrees better with TRBJ2-7, so the J call may be wrong. CDR1 SGHTA and CDR2 FQGNSA come from the germline V gene. This CDR3 region has 15 residues. Written as DNA, the CDR3 is TGTGCCAGCAGCTCCCTCCGGGACAGGGGCACCGAGCAGTACTTC. Translated, it gives CASSSLRDRGTEQYF.

This rearrangement joins TRBV6-1 to TRBJ2-5, with no clear D. The J call is doubtful: the DNA matches TRBJ2-7 better. Germline CDR1 reads MNHNS; CDR2 reads SASEGT. The CDR3 contains 12 residues. The CDR3 coding sequence is TGTGCCAGCAGTGATGGATCCTACGAGCAGTACTTC. Translating gives CASSDGSYEQYF.

This clonotype was detected ten times or more. It may be a read error: a sequence one base away is much more abundant. J is TRBJ2-5 and V is TRBV5-8; 8 nucleotides align to TRBD1. The CDR3 is 15 residues long. The germline CDR1 and CDR2 sequences are SGHTS and YDEGEE. Trimming took 4 bases from V and 11 from J; bases not matched to a gene: 16. CDR3 bases: TGTGCCAGCAGCCATGACAGGGGCCCATGGGGTGAGCAGTACTTC. It codes for CASSHDRGPWGEQYF.

The chain has TRBV6-6 and TRBJ2-3; TRBD2 matches 10 bases. CDR3 length equals 13 residues. The J segment lost 3 bases and the V segment lost 10 bases, leaving 4 bases of the junction unmatched. Germline V CDR1 and CDR2: MNHNY, SVGAGI (reference sequence). The CDR3 sequence is CATKLAGTDTQYF. The CDR3 nucleotides read TGTGCCACAAAACTAGCGGGAACAGATACGCAGTATTTT.

In this sample, this clonotype turned up once. The genes are TRBV7-4 and TRBJ2-5; no clear D gene. Matching the DNA end better, TRBJ2-1 makes the J call doubtful. The CDR3 is 14 residues long. Germline V gene data show CDR1 as SGHVT and CDR2 as SQSDAQ. The CDR3 here is CASSLGLTPDEQFF. The CDR3 region has the DNA TGTGCCAGCAGCTTAGGGCTCACCCCGGATGAGCAGTTCTTC.

This rearrangement joins TRBV7-6 to TRBJ2-6; 8 bases map to TRBD1. Germline V gene lookup returns CDR1 SGHVS and CDR2 FNYEAQ. V lost 4 bases and J lost 4; bases outside the gene matches: 3. This CDR3 has 15 residues. CDR3 sequence: CASSSRGLGANVLTF. CDR3 DNA: TGTGCCAGCAGCTCCAGGGGGCTAGGGGCCAACGTCCTGACTTTC.

This clonotype was counted ten times or more. The rearrangement uses TRBV19 and TRBJ2-3; 11 bases map to TRBD2. The germline V gene has CDR1 LNHDA and CDR2 SQIVND (reference sequence). The CDR3 sequence is 15 residues long. After removal of 4 bases from V and 5 bases from J, the junction contained 5 bases not matched to a gene. The CDR3 reads CASSKLAGEGDTQYF. The CDR3 region has the DNA TGTGCCAGTAGTAAACTAGCGGGGGAAGGAGATACGCAGTATTTT.

This clonotype was recorded once. The chain recombines TRBV7-2 with TRBJ2-1, with a possible D match to TRBD1 (5 bases). The J call is in doubt because the DNA end fits TRBJ2-7 better. The germline CDR1 and CDR2 sequences are SGHTA and FQGNSA. The CDR3 totals 13 residues. CDR3 sequence reads: CASSFQIRTEQYF. The DNA of the CDR3 is TGTGCCAGCAGCTTCCAGATAAGGACAGAGCAGTACTTC.

The V gene is TRBV7-9, the J gene TRBJ2-7; 8 positions agree with TRBD1. The better agreement between TRBJ2-1 and the DNA end casts doubt on the J call. Germline CDR1 is SEHNR and CDR2 is FQNEAQ (reference sequence). The length of the CDR3 is 15 residues. The CDR3 bases are TGTGCCAGCAGCTTAGGGACAGGGATCTACAATGAGCAGTTCTTC. Translating gives CASSLGTGIYNEQFF.

CDR3 in DNA: TGTGCCAGCAGTGGGGGGATGGCAAACACTGAAGCTTTCTTT. It yields the protein CASSGGMANTEAFF. V usage is TRBV6-1 and J usage is TRBJ1-1; tentative D call: TRBD1 (5 bases). The CDR3 sequence is 14 residues long. Deletions cut 4 bases from V and 2 bases from J, with 11 bases between. Per germline, CDR1 MNHNS and CDR2 SASEGT.

The chain couples TRBV7-6 to TRBJ1-6; D is uncertain. Trimming took off 7 bases at V and 9 bases at J, with 10 bases between the two ends. Germline values: CDR1 SGHVS, CDR2 FNYEAQ. This CDR3 is 12 amino acids long. This CDR3 is CASTVEGSPLHF. DNA of the CDR3: TGTGCCAGCACCGTAGAGGGTTCACCCCTCCACTTT.

V gene TRBV7-3 combines with J gene TRBJ2-1; TRBD2 agrees at 14 bases. Germline CDR1 SGHTA, CDR2 FQGTGA. V dropped 5 bases and J dropped 7; count of bases not matched to a gene: 7. CDR3 length: 16 residues. CDR3 bases: TGTGCCAGCAGCCCTCCGGGACTAGCGGGAGCTAATGAGCAGTTCTTC. Translating it yields CASSPPGLAGANEQFF. The whole variable domain, filled in from reference TRBV7-3 and TRBJ2-1, reads GAGVSQTPSNKVTEKGKYVELRCDPISGHTALYWYRQSLGQGPEFLIYFQGTGAADDSGLPNDRFFAVRPEGSVSTLKIQRTERGDSAVYLCASSPPGLAGANEQFFGPGTRLTVL.

The V call is TRBV2, the J call TRBJ1-1; 7 bases are a match to TRBD1. J gave up 4 bases and V 8 bases, and 10 bases lay outside the gene matches. Germline V lookup: CDR1 SNHLY, CDR2 FYNNEI. CDR3 length: 14 residues. CDR3 DNA sequence: TGTGCCAGCTTCCGCCGACAGGGCAGCACTGAAGCTTTCTTT. Translating it yields CASFRRQGSTEAFF.

The V and J genes are TRBV12-3 or TRBV12-4 and TRBJ2-1, with 7 bases matching TRBD2. CDR3 length: 13 residues. V lost 2 bases and J lost 8; bases outside the gene matches: 3. In DNA, the CDR3 is TGTGCCAGCAGTTTAAGCGGGACCTATGAGCAGTTCTTC. This encodes CASSLSGTYEQFF.